The present entry profiles one TCR beta chain with its context. Its antigen is still unknown. Both 60 Vbeta primers and 13 Jbeta primers went into the PCR. Profiling relied on immunoSEQ multiplex PCR, and the TCRdb table lists in-frame clones only, not all of them. The sample has 200,000 to 250,000 clones; approximately 79% are singletons. Germline V gene lookup returns CDR1 SNHLY and CDR2 FYNNEI. The trim removed 2 bases at V and 3 bases at J, leaving 2 bases unmatched. The CDR3 has 15 residues. The entry originates in a study of cytomegalovirus exposure and HLA in healthy donors. General observations from the study: Most of the TCR beta V segments (in an earlier analysis) were productive either about 90% or about 30% of the time. 150 or so TCR beta chains were listed as cytomegalovirus-associated. Later on, an analysis showed TCR association rates differing by HLA locus, with DRB1 the most and HLA-C the fewest. The majority of TCR sequences were rare, yet some public TCRs appeared in many donors.

The clonotype comes from a young man in good health and CMV-seronegative. Source material: PBMCs. The chain carries TRBV2 and TRBJ2-2; 8 positions match TRBD2. CDR3 sequence: CASSEREGHTGELFF. The CDR3 nucleotides read TGTGCCAGCAGTGAACGGGAGGGCCACACCGGGGAGCTGTTTTTT.